The 7 T cell receptor beta chains below all came from one sample that was sequenced in a study of blood T cell repertoires in COVID-19. The assay was immunoSEQ multiplex PCR, and TCRdb's table has in-frame clones only and misses some. The repertoire includes over 200,000 clones, approximately 88% of them detected once, and 3% to 4% sits in the top ten. Specimen: PBMCs or T cells enriched from blood (not recorded which). These receptors were obtained from a woman aged 25 to 39 who had been exposed to COVID-19.

There are a few counts of this clone. The chain combines TRBV19 with TRBJ1-4, with D unresolved. Germline CDR1 and CDR2: LNHDA and SQIVND (reference sequence). The V and J ends lost 5 bases and 2 bases respectively, with 9 bases between them. The CDR3 has 14 residues. For the CDR3, the DNA is TGTGCCAGTAGTCCGCGGGCTACTAATGAAAAACTGTTTTTT. Translating it yields CASSPRATNEKLFF.

This clone has a handful of counts. This chain connects TRBV30 to TRBJ1-4; a weak D match, TRBD1 (5 bases). Trimming left V 1 base short and J 8 bases short, with 11 bases between. CDR1 GTSNPN and CDR2 SVGIG come from the germline V gene (reference sequence). This CDR3 has 13 residues. CDR3 loop: CAWSGRVGEKLFF. CDR3 nucleotides: TGTGCCTGGAGTGGCAGGGTGGGGGAAAAACTGTTTTTT.

The chain links TRBV24-1 to TRBJ2-1; 12 bases map to TRBD2. J was trimmed by 5 bases and V by 3 bases; bases with no gene match: 4. The germline CDR1 and CDR2 sequences are KGHDR and SFDVKD. CDR3 size: 16 residues. The CDR3 nucleotides are TGTGCCACCAGTGATCGGACTAGCGGGACGAACAATGAGCAGTTCTTC. Amino acids: CATSDRTSGTNNEQFF.

As to this clone: One junction end does not reproduce the germline sequence, and a read error may be involved. The CDR3 sequence is CAWSTTPDGNQPQHF. The CDR3 coding sequence is TGTGCCTGGAGTACCACACCCGATGGCAATCAACCCCAGCATTTT. This rearrangement joins TRBV30 to TRBJ1-5; unclear D gene. There are 15 residues in the CDR3. Germline CDR1 reads GTSNPN; CDR2 reads SVGIG (reference sequence).

The rearrangement links TRBV19 to TRBJ1-5, with D perhaps matching TRBD1 (5 bases). CDR1 LNHDA and CDR2 SQIVND come from the germline V gene (reference sequence). The CDR3 is 16 residues long. Trimming stripped 2 bases from V and 0 bases from J, with 11 bases between. The CDR3 loop reads CASSIQGRLSNQPQHF. CDR3 DNA sequence: TGTGCCAGTAGTATACAGGGAAGACTTAGCAATCAGCCCCAGCATTTT. The full variable domain, its missing parts supplied by reference TRBV19 and TRBJ1-5, is DGGITQSPKYLFRKEGQNVTLSCEQNLNHDAMYWYRQDPGQGLRLIYYSQIVNDFQKGDIAEGYSVSREKKESFPLTVTSAQKNPTAFYLCASSIQGRLSNQPQHFGDGTRLSIL.

This clone was recorded once. The gene calls are TRBV5-4 and TRBJ2-7, with 16 nucleotides matching TRBD2. Trimming removed 4 bases from V and 6 bases from J; junction bases left unmatched: 10. The germline gives CDR1 SGHNT, CDR2 YYREEE (reference sequence). The CDR3 runs to 17 residues. In DNA, the CDR3 is TGTGCCAGCAGCGACGGGGGACTAGCGGGAGGGCCTGGCGAGCAGTACTTC. As protein: CASSDGGLAGGPGEQYF.

The chain has TRBV7-3 and TRBJ2-6; 9 nucleotides match TRBD2. Germline CDR1 and CDR2: SGHTA and FQGTGA. V trimming: 5 bases; J trimming: 0 bases; junction bases outside the gene matches: 11. The CDR3 totals 19 residues. The chain's CDR3 is CASSPPWTSASSGANVLTF. CDR3 DNA sequence: TGTGCCAGCAGCCCCCCCTGGACTAGCGCAAGCTCTGGGGCCAACGTCCTGACTTTC.